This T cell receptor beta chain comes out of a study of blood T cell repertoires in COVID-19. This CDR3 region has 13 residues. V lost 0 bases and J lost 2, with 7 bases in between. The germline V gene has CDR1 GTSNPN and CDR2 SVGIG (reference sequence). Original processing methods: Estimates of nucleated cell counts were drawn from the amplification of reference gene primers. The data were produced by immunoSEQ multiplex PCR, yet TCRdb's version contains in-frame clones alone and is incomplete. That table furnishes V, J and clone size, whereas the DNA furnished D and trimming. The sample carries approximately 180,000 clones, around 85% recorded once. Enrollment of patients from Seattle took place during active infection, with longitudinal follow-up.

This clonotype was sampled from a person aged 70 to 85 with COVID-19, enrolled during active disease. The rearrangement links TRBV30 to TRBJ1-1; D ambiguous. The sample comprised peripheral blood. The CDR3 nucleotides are TGTGCCTGGAGTGTGGGGAGAAACACTGAAGCTTTCTTT. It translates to CAWSVGRNTEAFF.